The present entry profiles one TCR beta chain with its context. The CDR3 has 14 amino acids. CDR1 and CDR2 (germline): LNHDA, SQIVND (reference sequence). V shed 7 bases and J 1 base; nucleotides not matched to a gene: 4. These data are taken from a study of blood T cell repertoires in COVID-19. About the study: PBMCs, B-cell-depleted T cells, or T cells were the source of the cDNA or gDNA that made up the material.

Original analysis: Estimation of nucleated cell counts was performed using reference gene primer amplification. TCRdb's copy holds only in-frame clones and misses some; the assay was immunoSEQ multiplex PCR. V, J and clone size reflect that table, while D and trimming were determined from the DNA. The sample has 120,000 to 150,000 clones, 80% to 90% seen once. The TCR originated in a man aged 45 to 65 who had recovered from COVID-19. Source material: peripheral blood. The rearrangement links TRBV19 to TRBJ1-1; 9 nucleotides align to TRBD1. CDR3 coding DNA: TGTGCCAGTATCTTGGACAGGGGGAACACTGAAGCTTTCTTT. Residues: CASILDRGNTEAFF.